This TCR beta chain was sequenced during a study of cytomegalovirus exposure and HLA in healthy donors. In the case of this clone: Its target is not known.

The PCR had 60 Vbeta and 13 Jbeta primers. TCRdb's table, derived via immunoSEQ multiplex PCR, lists solely in-frame clones and lacks some. The data hold 95,000 to 150,000 clones, with roughly 80% observed a single time. The germline gives CDR1 GTSNPN, CDR2 SVGIG (reference sequence). Deletions cut 1 base from V and 3 bases from J, with 4 bases between. This CDR3 contains 11 residues. Study findings and constraints: Per a prior analysis, the majority of TCR beta V segments were productive roughly 90% or roughly 30% of the time. In a later analysis, TCR beta V- and J-gene trimming showed a link to a missense DCLRE1C variant. Associated with cytomegalovirus, according to the listing, were some 180 TCR beta chains.

The gene calls are TRBV30 and TRBJ2-7; D unresolved. Sequencing was performed on PBMCs. The TCR comes from a man aged 25 to 40 in good health and CMV-seronegative. CDR3: CAWSDSYEQYF. In DNA form, the CDR3 reads TGTGCCTGGAGTGACAGCTACGAGCAGTACTTC.